This TCR beta chain stems from a study of Graves' ophthalmopathy and Graves' hyperthyroidism. Whole-study findings and limits: Stable hyperthyroidism and ophthalmopathy were told apart by a 13-signature model, which achieved about 88% sensitivity and around 80% specificity.

Germline CDR1 is MNHNS and CDR2 is SASEGT. V shed 0 bases, J shed 6 bases, and the junction held 7 bases outside the gene matches. The CDR3 has 16 residues. This clonotype has ten or more counts. The antigen remains unidentified. Amplification of TCR beta CDR3 regions used RNA transcripts. HTBI primers primed a first-round RT-PCR, and a second-round multiplex PCR followed. TCRdb passed the multiplex PCR reads through MiXCR, listing each CDR3 protein once. The profile shows 450,000 or so distinct CDR3 sequences, roughly 14% of them singletons. Serum thyroxine and TRAb, along with clinical symptoms, thyroid ultrasound and orbital computed tomography, were what diagnosis relied on.

The chain combines TRBV6-1 with TRBJ1-5; 8 bases are shared with TRBD1. Sequenced input: blood. The source is a woman in her twenties or thirties with Graves' ophthalmopathy. The DNA for the CDR3 is TGTGCCAGCAGTGAAGCGCCGAGACAGGGGTTTCAGCCCCAGCATTTT. It codes for CASSEAPRQGFQPQHF.